This TCR beta chain was documented in a study of blood T cell repertoires in COVID-19. About the research overall: Sample material is recorded as cDNA or gDNA derived from T cells, B-cell-depleted T cells, or PBMCs.

Clinical history as reported by participants underpinned cohort assignment. Trimming took 3 bases from V and 4 from J, leaving 22 bases between them. Germline values: CDR1 GTSNPN, CDR2 SVGIG (reference sequence). The CDR3 consists of 16 residues. This clone was found a few times. Authors' methods: By means of reference gene primer amplification, nucleated cell counts were estimated. Profiled with immunoSEQ multiplex PCR; TCRdb holds only in-frame clones, not every one. V and J calls and clone size are as listed in that table; D and trimming were resolved from the DNA. The table has around 250,000 clones, approximately 90% seen once; the top ten hold more than 1%.

The sequence was collected from a human donor in a cohort exposed to, infected with or recovered from COVID-19 (not recorded which). The donor label of this sample is uncertain. Material for sequencing was PBMCs or T cells enriched from blood (not recorded which). This chain links TRBV30 with TRBJ2-7, with D perhaps TRBD1 (7 bases). CDR3 in DNA: TGTGCCTGGAGGATAGGTGGAGGGGGCGCCGGTTACGAGCAGTACTTC. Amino acids: CAWRIGGGGAGYEQYF.